This T cell receptor beta chain was identified in a study of technical replicates of blood from a handful of donors. This clone has more than one count but fewer than ten. Trimming took off 3 bases at V and 9 bases at J, with 16 bases between the two ends. This CDR3 spans 14 amino acids. Germline lookup yields CDR1 LNHDA and CDR2 SQIVND (reference sequence). Data came from immunoSEQ multiplex PCR; TCRdb stores just in-frame clones and leaves some out. The data hold more than 90,000 clones, with about 95% observed a single time. Material for sequencing was T cells isolated from PBMCs. The sequence was collected from a human donor in good health. This rearrangement joins TRBV19 to TRBJ2-3, with unresolved D. In DNA form, the CDR3 reads TGTGCCAGTAGTATCTCCACCTATGGGCAAACGCAGTATTTT. Encoded protein: CASSISTYGQTQYF.